This TCR beta chain originates from a study of cytomegalovirus exposure and HLA in healthy donors. Study outcomes and limitations: A few of the chains that were CMV-associated were confirmed in vitro to be specific for CMV antigens. There were some public TCRs occurring in many donors, but most TCR sequences were rare. Analyses of presence and absence presupposed an approximately uniform sequencing depth across donors.

Note on this clone: The antigen remains undetermined.

Germline assignment: CDR1 LGHNA and CDR2 YNFKEQ. This CDR3 has 16 amino acids. Trimming left V 0 bases short and J 0 bases short, with 9 bases between. Use of 60 Vbeta and 13 Jbeta primers characterized the PCR. Authors' analysis steps: Counted up in a later analysis, unique TCR beta chains came to around 80 million, with about 9.9 million shared. Assay used: immunoSEQ multiplex PCR; TCRdb lists only in-frame clones, some missing. From that table come the V and J calls and clone size; the DNA was used to work out D and trimming. The sample contains some 190,000 clones, more than 65% of which appear only once.

Sequencing was carried out using PBMCs. This chain joins TRBV4-2 and TRBJ1-5; D is ambiguous. The source is a woman aged 25 to 39 in good health and CMV-seropositive. CDR3 DNA sequence: TGTGCCAGCAGCCAAGACGGAGGGAATAGCAATCAGCCCCAGCATTTT. Protein product: CASSQDGGNSNQPQHF.